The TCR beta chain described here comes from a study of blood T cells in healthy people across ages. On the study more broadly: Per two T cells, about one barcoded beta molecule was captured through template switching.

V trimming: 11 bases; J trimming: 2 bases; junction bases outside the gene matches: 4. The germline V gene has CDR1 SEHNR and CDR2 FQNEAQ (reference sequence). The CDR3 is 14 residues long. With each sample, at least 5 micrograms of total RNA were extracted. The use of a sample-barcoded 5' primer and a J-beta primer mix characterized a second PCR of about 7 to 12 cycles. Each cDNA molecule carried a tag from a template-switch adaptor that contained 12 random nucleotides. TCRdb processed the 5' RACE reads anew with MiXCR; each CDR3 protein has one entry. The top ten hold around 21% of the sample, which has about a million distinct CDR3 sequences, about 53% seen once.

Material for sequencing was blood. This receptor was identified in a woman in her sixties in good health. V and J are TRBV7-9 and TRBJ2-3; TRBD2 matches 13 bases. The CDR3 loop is CACGTSGTTDTQYF. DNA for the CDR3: TGTGCCTGCGGGACTAGCGGGACCACAGATACGCAGTATTTT.